The 32 T cell receptor beta chains in this list originate from one sample, sequenced in a study of low-dose radiotherapy and immunotherapy resistance in tumors. Time point denoted: after trial treatment. The treatment denotes: LDRT plus nivolumab, ipilimumab, low-dose cyclophosphamide and aspirin (RACIN trial). TRAV and TRBV primers primed cDNA for both TCRalpha and TCRbeta. Using a constant-region primer together with a V-primer adapter, TCRs were subjected to around 20 PCR cycles of amplification. TCRdb reprocessed the reads via MiXCR and lists one record per CDR3 protein. The sample consists of tens of thousands of distinct CDR3 sequences, 20% to 25% of them appearing once. This specimen consisted of PBMCs, obtained after low-dose radiotherapy plus immunotherapy. The source of these receptors is a female donor with ovarian cancer.

This clonotype was picked up many times. V and J are TRBV5-4 and TRBJ2-1, with 9 bases that match TRBD2. The CDR3 is 15 amino acids. V shed 0 bases and J 3 bases; nucleotides not matched to a gene: 1. From germline, CDR1 is SGHNT and CDR2 YYREEE (reference sequence). As DNA, the CDR3 is TGTGCCAGCAGCTTGGGACTAGCGGTCTACAATGAGCAGTTCTTC. As protein: CASSLGLAVYNEQFF.

This clonotype was counted a few times. V is TRBV30 and J is TRBJ2-1; the D gene is possibly TRBD2 (5 bases). Germline V gene sequence: CDR1 GTSNPN, CDR2 SVGIG (reference sequence). The germline V and J ends were trimmed by 2 bases and 15 bases, with 23 bases remaining between them. This CDR3 is 14 amino acids long. The CDR3 sequence: CAWSPSLVMQEGFF. The CDR3 region has the DNA TGTGCCTGGAGTCCCTCGCTCGTTATGCAAGAGGGGTTCTTC.

This clonotype was observed at least ten times. J is TRBJ2-3 and V is TRBV9; 10 nucleotides align to TRBD2. The CDR3 is made up of 21 amino acids. Losses at the gene ends were 0 bases for V and 2 bases for J; bases not matched to a gene: 18. The germline CDR1 and CDR2 sequences are SGDLS and YYNGEE. CDR3 sequence: CASSVGLSLAGPWGHTDTQYF. CDR3 bases: TGTGCCAGCAGCGTAGGTTTGTCACTAGCGGGACCCTGGGGGCACACAGATACGCAGTATTTT.

This clonotype was seen at least ten times. The V and J genes are TRBV18 and TRBJ2-7; no firm D call. V lost 4 bases, J lost 2 bases, and 12 bases lay in between. This CDR3 comprises 14 residues. Per germline, CDR1 KGHSH and CDR2 LQKENI. In DNA form, the CDR3 reads TGTGCCAGCTCACGAGCCGGGCCTCCCTACGAGCAGTACTTC. It codes for CASSRAGPPYEQYF. Full variable domain (rest looked up from reference TRBV18 and TRBJ2-7): NAGVMQNPRHLVRRRGQEARLRCSPMKGHSHVYWYRQLPEEGLKFMVYLQKENIIDESGMPKERFSAEFPKEGPSILRIQQVVRGDSAAYFCASSRAGPPYEQYFGPGTRLTVT.

This clonotype was picked up many times. This chain joins TRBV5-1 and TRBJ1-1; a possible D gene is TRBD1 (5 bases). The V and J ends lost 4 bases and 7 bases respectively, with 17 bases between them. This CDR3 is 14 amino acids long. The germline CDR1 and CDR2 sequences are SGHRS and YFSETQ. CDR3 nucleotides: TGCGCCAGCAGCCCTAAGATGGCCGGGGGTGAAGCTTTCTTT. As protein: CASSPKMAGGEAFF. The entire variable domain, with the rest obtained from reference TRBV5-1 and TRBJ1-1, is as follows: KAGVTQTPRYLIKTRGQQVTLSCSPISGHRSVSWYQQTPGQGLQFLFEYFSETQRNKGNFPGRFSGRQFSNSRSEMNVSTLELGDSALYLCASSPKMAGGEAFFGQGTRLTVV.

At least ten counts were recorded for this clonotype. The V call is TRBV28, the J call TRBJ1-5; D remains unclear. This CDR3 has 16 residues. Between the trimmed V and J ends, which lost 3 bases and 0 bases, there was a span of 12 bases. From germline, CDR1 is MDHEN and CDR2 SYDVKM. The CDR3 bases are TGTGCCAGCAGTTTTAAAGGCCTTTATAGCAATCAGCCCCAGCATTTT. This gives the protein CASSFKGLYSNQPQHF.

This clonotype was observed at least ten times. CDR3: CAIMGSGSVGTGELFF. DNA of the CDR3: TGTGCCATCATGGGTAGCGGGAGCGTTGGCACCGGGGAGCTGTTTTTT. V is TRBV10-3 and J is TRBJ2-2, with 9 nucleotides matching TRBD2. The CDR3 covers 16 residues. Germline V gene sequence: CDR1 ENHRY, CDR2 SYGVKD. Trimming took 7 bases from V and 4 from J; bases not matched to a gene: 10.

In its sample, this clonotype was seen many times. V gene TRBV28 combines with J gene TRBJ1-4; 7 bases map to TRBD1. The germline CDR1 and CDR2 sequences are MDHEN and SYDVKM. V shed 3 bases, J shed 2 bases, and the junction held 3 bases outside the gene matches. This CDR3 comprises 15 residues. The CDR3 region is CASSFRGVTNEKLFF. DNA of the CDR3: TGTGCCAGCAGTTTCAGGGGGGTCACTAATGAAAAACTGTTTTTT.

This clonotype has a count of ten or more. The V and J genes are TRBV20-1 and TRBJ1-5; D perhaps matches TRBD1 (5 bases). Germline V gene data show CDR1 as DFQATT and CDR2 as SNEGSKA (reference sequence). The CDR3 has 15 amino acids. The ends were cut back, 6 bases at V and 4 bases at J, with 19 bases in the middle. CDR3 nucleotide sequence: TGCAGTGCCGGACGGTCCGAGGGGCCAAATCAGCCCCAGCATTTT. This encodes CSAGRSEGPNQPQHF.

Many counts were recorded for this clonotype. The chain uses TRBV30 and TRBJ2-1, with TRBD2 matching 7 bases. This CDR3 has 11 amino acids. V shed 2 bases, J shed 13 bases, and the junction held 5 bases outside the gene matches. Germline CDR1 and CDR2: GTSNPN and SVGIG (reference sequence). CDR3 region: CAWSQRDYQFF. DNA of the CDR3: TGTGCCTGGAGTCAACGGGACTATCAGTTCTTC.

CDR3: CASSTSGGSGNTIYF. Here the CDR3 DNA reads TGTGCCAGCAGCACCTCCGGTGGCTCTGGAAACACCATATATTTT. The chain links TRBV3-1 to TRBJ1-3; no definite D call. With 5 bases removed from V and 0 bases from J, the gap between germline ends came to 11 bases. This CDR3 comprises 15 residues. Germline-derived CDR1 and CDR2 are LGHDT and YNNKEL (reference sequence).

The rearrangement links TRBV12-3 or TRBV12-4 to TRBJ1-2, with D possibly matching TRBD1 (6 bases). The V and J ends lost 4 bases and 4 bases respectively, with 10 bases between them. The CDR3 spans 13 residues. This CDR3 is CASSSTGLYGYTF. DNA for the CDR3: TGTGCCAGCAGTTCGACAGGTCTCTATGGCTACACCTTC.

The sample holds many counts of this clonotype. The chain uses TRBV15 and TRBJ2-3, with D possibly matching TRBD2 (5 bases). CDR1 is LNHNV, CDR2 YYDKDF, per germline (reference sequence). V lost 0 bases and J lost 6, with 16 bases in between. The CDR3 spans 16 residues. As DNA, the CDR3 is TGTGCCACCAGCAGAGATCGGGGTACCGCCATGGATACGCAGTATTTT. This gives the protein CATSRDRGTAMDTQYF.

V gene TRBV27 combines with J gene TRBJ2-1, with 14 nucleotides matching TRBD2. This CDR3 spans 17 amino acids. The junction had 5 bases not matched to a gene; V was cut back by 1 base and J by 6 bases. Germline assignment: CDR1 MNHEY and CDR2 SMNVEV (reference sequence). Here the CDR3 reads CASSLFTGLAGGNEQFF. The CDR3 DNA reads TGTGCCAGCAGTTTATTCACCGGACTAGCGGGAGGCAATGAGCAGTTCTTC.

This clonotype appeared many times. The chain couples TRBV4-2 to TRBJ2-3; D is undetermined. Trimming took off 4 bases at V and 0 bases at J, with 8 bases between the two ends. CDR1 is LGHNA, CDR2 YNFKEQ, per germline. The CDR3 consists of 14 residues. As DNA, the CDR3 is TGTGCCAGCAGCCCTTTAACTAGCACAGATACGCAGTATTTT. It is translated as CASSPLTSTDTQYF.

This clonotype was counted ten times or more. J is TRBJ2-4 and V is TRBV19, with 8 bases lining up with TRBD1. With V trimmed by 0 bases and J by 0 bases, 7 bases remained unmatched. The germline gives CDR1 LNHDA, CDR2 SQIVND (reference sequence). The CDR3 is 18 amino acids. The CDR3 is CASSIEGTGALAKNIQYF. The DNA for the CDR3 is TGTGCCAGTAGTATAGAGGGGACAGGAGCCTTAGCCAAAAACATTCAGTACTTC.

This clonotype was observed a few times. The chain couples TRBV6-5 to TRBJ1-1; 10 positions agree with TRBD1. CDR1 is MNHEY and CDR2 is SVGAGI in the germline V gene. With 7 bases clipped from V and 4 bases from J, the junction kept 3 bases outside the gene matches. The CDR3 length is 13 residues. The CDR3 bases are TGTGCCAGCACACGGACAGGGGGCACTGAAGCTTTCTTT. Translated, it gives CASTRTGGTEAFF.

Notes on this clonotype: A far bigger clonotype differs at one base, so this is likely a read error. This sequence joins TRBV6-1 and TRBJ1-1; 8 bases fit TRBD1. Germline V gives CDR1 MNHNS, CDR2 SASEGT. There are 15 residues in the CDR3. With 7 bases clipped from V and 5 bases from J, the junction kept 12 bases outside the gene matches. The chain's CDR3 is CASIKNQGARTEAFF. The CDR3 coding sequence is TGTGCCAGCATCAAGAACCAGGGGGCGCGGACTGAAGCTTTCTTT.

This clonotype was detected ten times or more. This chain uses TRBV7-2 with TRBJ1-1, with 10 bases lining up with TRBD1. Germline lookup yields CDR1 SGHTA and CDR2 FQGNSA. The CDR3 is made up of 14 amino acids. The V and J ends lost 5 bases and 10 bases, in that order; junction bases with no gene match: 10. The CDR3 DNA reads TGTGCCAGCAGCATTAACGGACAGGGGGTAGGAGCTTTCTTT. Translation: CASSINGQGVGAFF.

The table lists this clonotype with many counts. The V gene is TRBV3-1, the J gene TRBJ1-1; 10 nucleotides line up with TRBD1. The J segment lost 8 bases and the V segment lost 7 bases, leaving 16 bases of the junction unmatched. The CDR3 is 16 residues long. The germline gives CDR1 LGHDT, CDR2 YNNKEL (reference sequence). CDR3 loop: CASTNDPNRGQGEAFF. CDR3 sequence (DNA): TGTGCCAGCACCAACGACCCCAACAGGGGACAGGGGGAAGCTTTCTTT.

This clonotype appeared many times. V and J are TRBV6-2 or TRBV6-3 and TRBJ1-5, with a weak D call TRBD1 (5 bases). V lost 6 bases, J lost 0 bases, and 12 bases lay in between. The length of the CDR3 is 15 residues. Germline V gives CDR1 MNHEY, CDR2 SVGEGT. CDR3 in DNA: TGTGCCAGCAGCTCTGGGGACGTTAGCAATCAGCCCCAGCATTTT. The encoded protein is CASSSGDVSNQPQHF.

This clonotype was picked up many times. This chain links TRBV7-2 with TRBJ2-7; 10 bases align to TRBD2. V shed 4 bases, J shed 7 bases, and the junction held 4 bases outside the gene matches. Germline V gene data show CDR1 as SGHTA and CDR2 as FQGNSA. The CDR3 covers 13 residues. The CDR3 loop is CASSSGLAQEQYF. CDR3 bases: TGTGCCAGCAGCTCGGGACTAGCGCAGGAGCAGTACTTC.

This clonotype was seen many times. The CDR3 nucleotides are TGTGCCAGCAGCTTAGTCCAGGCATCGAACACCGGGGAGCTGTTTTTT. Translated: CASSLVQASNTGELFF. The gene calls are TRBV7-8 and TRBJ2-2; no reliable D call. The germline V gene encodes CDR1 SGHVS and CDR2 FQNEAQ. Trimming pared 1 base from V and 0 bases from J, leaving 9 bases between. CDR3 length equals 16 residues.

This clonotype has a single count. The rearrangement links TRBV5-1 to TRBJ1-4; TRBD1 aligns across 7 bases. CDR1 and CDR2 from the germline V gene are SGHRS and YFSETQ. This CDR3 spans 16 amino acids. The trim removed 3 bases at V and 0 bases at J, leaving 5 bases unmatched. The CDR3 sequence is CASSSGQTATNEKLFF. CDR3 bases: TGCGCCAGCAGCTCGGGACAGACAGCAACTAATGAAAAACTGTTTTTT. The complete variable domain, with remaining parts taken from reference TRBV5-1 and TRBJ1-4, reads KAGVTQTPRYLIKTRGQQVTLSCSPISGHRSVSWYQQTPGQGLQFLFEYFSETQRNKGNFPGRFSGRQFSNSRSEMNVSTLELGDSALYLCASSSGQTATNEKLFFGSGTQLSVL.

This clonotype was detected many times. The V and J genes are TRBV9 and TRBJ2-1; 10 positions agree with TRBD1. The CDR3 has 16 amino acids. The V gene's germline CDR1 is SGDLS and CDR2 YYNGEE. V shed 1 base and J 6 bases; nucleotides not matched to a gene: 7. The chain's CDR3 is CASSVLTGQGSNEQFF. Here the CDR3 DNA reads TGTGCCAGCAGCGTACTTACGGGACAGGGGAGCAATGAGCAGTTCTTC.

This clonotype came up many times. The V call is TRBV21-1, the J call TRBJ2-3; the table's D call TRBD1 went unverified against the DNA. TRBV21-1 is a pseudogene. The CDR3 spans 16 residues. The CDR3 protein is CASSVRQEKYTDTQYF. The CDR3 nucleotides are TGTGCCAGCAGCGTTCGACAGGAAAAATACACAGATACGCAGTATTTT.

Worth noting for this clonotype: With a much larger clone just one base away, this may be a read error. The chain couples TRBV5-1 to TRBJ2-5, with D hard to call. V was trimmed by 8 bases and J by 3 bases, leaving 17 bases between them. Germline CDR1 SGHRS, CDR2 YFSETQ. The CDR3 runs to 14 residues. The CDR3 protein is CARSEAVPKETQYF. Written as DNA, the CDR3 is TGCGCCAGAAGCGAGGCCGTTCCTAAAGAGACCCAGTACTTC.

This clonotype was recorded many times. This rearrangement joins TRBV2 to TRBJ2-7; the D is unclear. The V gene lost 8 bases and the J gene lost 7 bases, with 18 bases spanning the gap. CDR1 is SNHLY, CDR2 FYNNEI, per germline. This CDR3 has 13 residues. The CDR3 nucleotides read TGTGCCAGCTCTTCCGGCAGCCGGCTAGAGCAGTACTTC. It specifies CASSSGSRLEQYF.

This clonotype was seen many times. The chain couples TRBV11-2 to TRBJ2-2; 14 nucleotides line up with TRBD2. The CDR3 length is 18 residues. Germline loops: CDR1 SGHAT, CDR2 FQNNGV. After removal of 4 bases from V and 5 bases from J, the junction contained 9 bases not matched to a gene. CDR3 bases: TGTGCCAGCAGCTGGGGGACTAGCGGGGGAACCAGGACCGGGGAGCTGTTTTTT. Protein: CASSWGTSGGTRTGELFF.

This clonotype was observed many times. The CDR3 DNA reads as TGCAGTGCTGAACCCGGGACTCCGGGCCCCTACGAGCAGTACTTC. As protein: CSAEPGTPGPYEQYF. The rearrangement uses TRBV20-1 and TRBJ2-7, with a tentative D call TRBD2 (6 bases). Germline V gene lookup returns CDR1 DFQATT and CDR2 SNEGSKA (reference sequence). The CDR3 is 15 residues long. Trimming removed 5 bases at V and 2 bases at J, with 19 bases between.

This clonotype was picked up many times. This sequence joins TRBV3-1 and TRBJ2-1; a possible D gene is TRBD1 (5 bases). The CDR3 sequence is 15 residues long. The germline V gene has CDR1 LGHDT and CDR2 YNNKEL (reference sequence). Deletions cut 1 base from V and 7 bases from J, with 14 bases between. The CDR3 nucleotides read TGTGCCAGCAGCCAAGTGGCAGGGATGGATAATGAGCAGTTCTTC. It yields the protein CASSQVAGMDNEQFF.

The chain carries TRBV2 and TRBJ2-5; no clear D gene. The V gene lost 8 bases and the J gene lost 3 bases, with 19 bases spanning the gap. Germline CDR1 is SNHLY and CDR2 is FYNNEI. The CDR3 is 15 amino acids. CDR3 region: CASYRRLWAEETQYF. The CDR3 DNA reads TGTGCCAGCTATAGAAGGTTATGGGCAGAAGAGACCCAGTACTTC.